These 26 T cell receptor beta chains were sequenced from one sample in a study of shared clonotypes between healthy human individuals. Terminally differentiated effector memory CD45RA+ cells were excluded by CCR7 positive selection of CD45RO-negative cells. Using immunoSEQ multiplex PCR, the repertoire was profiled, and TCRdb retains in-frame clones only, with some absent. The sample lists roughly 2.1 million clones, around 93% occurring once. Sequencing input: naive CD8+ T cells from PBMCs. The receptor source for this set is a man aged 18 to 29 in good health. Some clones in this sample may be carry-over from other donors' samples.

The chain couples TRBV19 to TRBJ1-1; D remains unclear. Trimming removed 0 bases at V and 0 bases at J, with 11 bases between. CDR1 and CDR2 (germline): LNHDA, SQIVND (reference sequence). CDR3 length: 16 residues. CDR3 sequence reads: CASSIDLRGMNTEAFF. The CDR3 DNA follows: TGTGCCAGTAGTATAGATCTGCGGGGTATGAACACTGAAGCTTTCTTT.

This clone is a singleton in its sample. This rearrangement joins TRBV30 to TRBJ2-5; no definite D call. The J call may be mistaken, given a closer DNA end match to TRBJ2-7. The V gene's germline CDR1 is GTSNPN and CDR2 SVGIG (reference sequence). The CDR3 totals 11 residues. The CDR3 region is CAWSVAHEQYF. Written as DNA, the CDR3 is TGTGCCTGGAGTGTGGCCCACGAGCAGTACTTC.

There are a few counts of this clone. The V and J genes are TRBV9 and TRBJ1-2; TRBD1 matches at 10 bases. The germline gives CDR1 SGDLS, CDR2 YYNGEE. This CDR3 has 14 residues. V dropped 10 bases and J dropped 8; count of bases not matched to a gene: 14. In nucleotides, the CDR3 is TGTGCCTCCTCGATTAGGGACAGGGGCAAAGGCTACACCTTC. As protein: CASSIRDRGKGYTF.

The gene calls are TRBV30 and TRBJ1-2; the D is unclear. CDR3 length: 13 amino acids. The ends were cut back, 0 bases at V and 5 bases at J, with 10 bases in the middle. Germline V gives CDR1 GTSNPN, CDR2 SVGIG (reference sequence). This CDR3 is CAWSVFSVYGYTF. The CDR3 DNA is TGTGCCTGGAGTGTATTTTCGGTTTATGGCTACACCTTC.

The J gene is TRBJ2-2, the V gene TRBV6-5, with D uncertain. This CDR3 is 12 amino acids long. Germline V gene sequence: CDR1 MNHEY, CDR2 SVGAGI. Deletions cut 4 bases from V and 5 bases from J, with 5 bases between. The DNA of the CDR3 is TGTGCCAGCAGTTTGGTAACCGGGGAGCTGTTTTTT. It codes for CASSLVTGELFF.

V usage is TRBV27 and J usage is TRBJ2-1, with D perhaps matching TRBD2 (5 bases). Trimming cost V 5 bases and J 6 bases, with 14 bases left between them. This CDR3 has 14 residues. Germline V lookup: CDR1 MNHEY, CDR2 SMNVEV (reference sequence). The CDR3 DNA is TGTGCCAGCAGTCGGGAAGAGGTGTCCAATGAGCAGTTCTTC. As protein: CASSREEVSNEQFF.

The genes are TRBV4-3 and TRBJ2-1; TRBD1 aligns across 7 bases. V gave up 4 bases and J gave up 5 bases; unmatched junction bases: 5. Germline V gene data show CDR1 as LGHNA and CDR2 as YSLEER. This CDR3 has 14 amino acids. CDR3 protein: CASSPRTGDNEQFF. CDR3 bases: TGCGCCAGCAGCCCACGGACAGGCGACAATGAGCAGTTCTTC.

A few counts support this clone. This chain links TRBV7-9 with TRBJ1-4; no clear D. V shed 4 bases and J shed 8 bases, with 5 bases lying between them. Germline loops: CDR1 SEHNR, CDR2 FQNEAQ (reference sequence). This CDR3 is 11 amino acids long. The CDR3 region is CASSYREKLFF. The CDR3 nucleotides are TGTGCCAGCAGCTACAGAGAAAAACTGTTTTTT.

The J gene is TRBJ1-1, the V gene TRBV4-2; D is unresolved. The CDR3 contains 15 residues. V was clipped by 0 bases and J by 0 bases, with 8 bases between them. Germline V CDR1 and CDR2: LGHNA, YNFKEQ. The CDR3 DNA follows: TGTGCCAGCAGCCAAGAGGTCGGCATGAACACTGAAGCTTTCTTT. Its protein is CASSQEVGMNTEAFF.

This clone occurred once. The V gene is TRBV5-4, the J gene TRBJ2-7; 7 bases agree with TRBD1. The CDR3 totals 12 residues. Germline lookup yields CDR1 SGHNT and CDR2 YYREEE (reference sequence). The junction had 6 bases not matched to a gene; V was cut back by 0 bases and J by 12 bases. For the CDR3, the DNA is TGTGCCAGCAGCTTGGGTCGGGACAGATGGTACTTC. Translated: CASSLGRDRWYF.

The rearrangement links TRBV11-2 to TRBJ2-7; D may correspond to TRBD1 or TRBD2 (5 bases each). CDR3 length equals 18 residues. CDR1 is SGHAT, CDR2 FQNNGV, per germline. V lost 4 bases and J 0 bases, leaving 22 bases between the germline ends. The CDR3 coding sequence is TGTGCCAGCAGCTCGATAGACCTCCGGGACGCCACCTCCTACGAGCAGTACTTC. Amino acids: CASSSIDLRDATSYEQYF.

This clone was observed once. The chain combines TRBV11-2 with TRBJ2-7; no clear D gene. Trimming shortened V by 4 bases and J by 3 bases, and 10 bases separated the two germline ends. There are 13 residues in the CDR3. Germline V CDR1 and CDR2: SGHAT, FQNNGV. CDR3 in amino acids: CASSSTTDYEQYF. DNA for the CDR3: TGTGCCAGCAGCTCAACTACAGACTACGAGCAGTACTTC.

V gene TRBV28 combines with J gene TRBJ2-1, with D perhaps matching TRBD2 (6 bases). V shed 5 bases and J shed 8 bases, with 16 bases lying between them. The germline V gene encodes CDR1 MDHEN and CDR2 SYDVKM. This CDR3 contains 14 residues. CDR3 in amino acids: CASSSGSRRDEQFF. CDR3 nucleotides: TGTGCCAGCAGTAGCGGGTCCCGTCGGGATGAGCAGTTCTTC.

On this clone itself: The sample carries other DNA sequences with the same CDR3. The chain joins TRBV10-1 to TRBJ2-2; no clear D. CDR1 and CDR2 (germline): WNHNN, SYGVQD (reference sequence). CDR3 length: 11 residues. V was shortened by 7 bases and J by 3 bases, with 3 bases between the two germline ends. The CDR3 loop reads CASTDTGELFF. The CDR3 coding sequence is TGCGCCAGCACCGACACCGGGGAGCTGTTTTTT.

The V and J genes are TRBV7-9 and TRBJ2-3; no clear D. V shed 5 bases and J shed 2 bases, with 11 bases lying between them. Looked up from germline, CDR1 is SEHNR and CDR2 is FQNEAQ (reference sequence). The length of the CDR3 is 14 residues. The CDR3 region has the DNA TGTGCCAGCAGCCCTCCGGACGTCACAGATACGCAGTATTTT. This encodes CASSPPDVTDTQYF. Based on the CDR3 plus reference TRBV7-9 and TRBJ2-3, the full variable domain is DTGVSQNPRHKITKRGQNVTFRCDPISEHNRLYWYRQTLGQGPEFLTYFQNEAQLEKSRLLSDRFSAERPKGSFSTLEIQRTEQGDSAMYLCASSPPDVTDTQYFGPGTRLTVL.

The chain couples TRBV28 to TRBJ2-1, with D unclear. V gave up 6 bases and J gave up 3 bases, with 12 bases separating them. The CDR3 length is 14 residues. CDR1 is MDHEN and CDR2 is SYDVKM in the germline V gene. The CDR3 nucleotides read TGTGCCAGCAGCCCCATGAGCCTCTACAATGAGCAGTTCTTC. It is translated as CASSPMSLYNEQFF. The entire variable domain, with the rest obtained from reference TRBV28 and TRBJ2-1, is as follows: DVKVTQSSRYLVKRTGEKVFLECVQDMDHENMFWYRQDPGLGLRLIYFSYDVKMKEKGDIPEGYSVSREKKERFSLILESASTNQTSMYLCASSPMSLYNEQFFGPGTRLTVL.

The rearrangement uses TRBV6-5 and TRBJ1-2; no clear D. The V and J ends lost 0 bases and 4 bases respectively, with 12 bases between them. Germline CDR1 and CDR2: MNHEY and SVGAGI. The CDR3 extends over 15 amino acids. CDR3 protein: CASSYSSVSVYGYTF. The DNA of the CDR3 is TGTGCCAGCAGTTACTCGTCCGTCTCAGTCTATGGCTACACCTTC.

The chain recombines TRBV9 with TRBJ1-2; 7 bases align to TRBD1. The germline CDR1 and CDR2 sequences are SGDLS and YYNGEE. This CDR3 spans 22 amino acids. V lost 0 bases to trimming and J lost 0 bases; unmatched junction nucleotides: 23. DNA of the CDR3: TGTGCCAGCAGCGTAGCGGGACCCAGCAGGGGAACAGGGGCGAATCCTAACTATGGCTACACCTTC. This translates into CASSVAGPSRGTGANPNYGYTF.

This chain connects TRBV9 to TRBJ2-2; weak D call: TRBD2 (5 bases). Trimming left V 0 bases short and J 6 bases short, with 9 bases between. The CDR3 is 14 residues long. Germline V lookup: CDR1 SGDLS, CDR2 YYNGEE. The CDR3 protein is CASSVATEAGELFF. In DNA form, the CDR3 reads TGTGCCAGCAGCGTAGCCACGGAGGCCGGGGAGCTGTTTTTT.

About this clone: Other nucleotide sequences in the sample specify the same CDR3. The chain has TRBV27 and TRBJ2-1; 8 bases agree with TRBD1. With V trimmed by 5 bases and J by 4 bases, 4 bases remained unmatched. Germline V lookup: CDR1 MNHEY, CDR2 SMNVEV (reference sequence). CDR3 size: 14 residues. DNA for the CDR3: TGTGCCAGCAGTCCCAGGACAGGGTACAATGAGCAGTTCTTC. Translating it yields CASSPRTGYNEQFF.

On this clone: The sample carries other DNA sequences with the same CDR3. The J gene is TRBJ2-7, the V gene TRBV7-9; TRBD2 might be the D (5 bases). The CDR3 has 12 residues. V lost 4 bases to trimming and J lost 4 bases, with 8 bases between them. The V gene's germline CDR1 is SEHNR and CDR2 FQNEAQ (reference sequence). DNA for the CDR3: TGTGCCAGCAGCTCTCGGGAATACGAGCAGTACTTC. This translates into CASSSREYEQYF.

Turning to this clone: A junction end diverges from the germline sequence, so it may reflect a read error. The chain uses TRBV4-3 and TRBJ2-7; D perhaps matches TRBD1 (6 bases). Germline CDR1 is LGHNA and CDR2 is YSLEER. This CDR3 comprises 15 residues. CDR3 coding DNA: TGCGCCGGCAGCCAAGACCGCAGGGGAGCCTACGAGCAGTACTTC. It encodes CAGSQDRRGAYEQYF.

This chain uses TRBV28 with TRBJ2-5; D may be TRBD1 (5 bases). Judging by the DNA end, TRBJ2-7 fits better; the J call may be wrong. In germline, CDR1 is MDHEN, CDR2 SYDVKM. The CDR3 loop spans 16 amino acids. Here the CDR3 DNA reads TGTGCCACCGCCAGGGCTGGGGAATCCCCCTCCTACGAGCAGTACTTC. The encoded protein is CATARAGESPSYEQYF.

This chain uses TRBV7-2 with TRBJ2-2; D uncertain. Germline V gene data show CDR1 as SGHTA and CDR2 as FQGNSA. With 4 bases removed from V and 8 bases from J, the gap between germline ends came to 14 bases. This CDR3 is built from 14 residues. Here the CDR3 DNA reads TGTGCCAGCAGCTCCAGGCGCAGCCCTGGGGAGCTGTTTTTT. Translation gives CASSSRRSPGELFF.

This chain connects TRBV29-1 to TRBJ1-3, with a tentative D call TRBD1 (5 bases). The CDR3 has 14 amino acids. V gave up 7 bases and J gave up 0 bases, with 13 bases separating them. In germline, CDR1 is SQVTM, CDR2 ANQGSEA. The CDR3: CSGQGLNSGNTIYF. The CDR3 region has the DNA TGCAGCGGGCAGGGCCTAAACTCTGGAAACACCATATATTTT.

V is TRBV29-1 and J is TRBJ1-1, with D possibly TRBD1 on 5 matching bases. The CDR3 length is 12 residues. Germline CDR1 is SQVTM and CDR2 is ANQGSEA. V shed 6 bases and J shed 4 bases, with 12 bases lying between them. CDR3 in amino acids: CSVQGKRTEAFF. As DNA, the CDR3 is TGCAGCGTCCAGGGTAAGCGCACTGAAGCTTTCTTT.